This TCR beta chain was identified during a study of CD8+CD57+ T cells in acquired aplastic anemia. Germline-derived CDR1 and CDR2 are KGHDR and SFDVKD. The CDR3 consists of 12 residues. The V and J ends lost 1 base and 11 bases respectively, with 10 bases between them. Overall study results and limits: The same twenty-nine CD8+ CDR3 sequences occurred in patients and in controls.

The use of genomic DNA as template underpinned the TCR beta VDJ and CDR3 profiling. TCRdb called the reads again in MiXCR, with one record for every CDR3 protein. The data hold approximately 160,000 distinct CDR3 sequences, with around 45% observed a single time. For this clonotype: Its antigen is still unknown.

V is TRBV24-1 and J is TRBJ1-1, with D maybe TRBD1 (6 bases). This TCR was recovered from a human donor in good health. The sample was sorted CD4+, CD8+, or CD8+CD57+ T cells (not recorded which) from PBMCs. The CDR3 region has the DNA TGTGCCACCAGTGATTTAGGGGGTGAGGCTTTCTTT. This translates into CATSDLGGEAFF.